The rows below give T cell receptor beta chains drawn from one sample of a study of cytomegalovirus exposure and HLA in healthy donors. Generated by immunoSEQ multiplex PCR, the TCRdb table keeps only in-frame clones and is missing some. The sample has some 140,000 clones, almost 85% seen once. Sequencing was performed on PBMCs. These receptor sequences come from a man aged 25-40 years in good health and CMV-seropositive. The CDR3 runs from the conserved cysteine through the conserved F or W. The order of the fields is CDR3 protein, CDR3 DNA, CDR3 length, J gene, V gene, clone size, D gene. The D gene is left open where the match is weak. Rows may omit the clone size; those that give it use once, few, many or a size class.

cdr3_aa: CASSQGVGGRVTNTGELFF; cdr3_nt: TGTGCCAGCAGCCAAGGCGTGGGCGGGAGGGTTACGAACACCGGGGAGCTGTTTTTT; cdr3_length: 19; j_call: TRBJ2-2; v_call: TRBV4-2; clone_size: NA; d_call: TRBD2
cdr3_aa: CASYPGTYYYGYTF; cdr3_nt: TGTGCCAGCTACCCCGGGACATACTACTATGGCTACACCTTC; cdr3_length: 14; j_call: TRBJ1-2; v_call: TRBV2; clone_size: NA; d_call: NA
cdr3_aa: CASRTYWFQETQYF; cdr3_nt: TGTGCCAGCCGCACTTATTGGTTCCAAGAGACCCAGTACTTC; cdr3_length: 14; j_call: TRBJ2-5; v_call: TRBV7-8; clone_size: NA; d_call: NA
cdr3_aa: CASSRGNGYEQYF; cdr3_nt: TGTGCCAGTAGTCGGGGGAACGGCTACGAGCAGTACTTC; cdr3_length: 13; j_call: TRBJ2-7; v_call: TRBV19; clone_size: NA; d_call: NA
cdr3_aa: CASSQLGAGAGEQYF; cdr3_nt: TGTGCCAGCAGCCAATTAGGCGCTGGGGCTGGCGAGCAGTACTTC; cdr3_length: 15; j_call: TRBJ2-7; v_call: TRBV7-2; clone_size: once; d_call: NA
cdr3_aa: CASSADTLSGANVLTF; cdr3_nt: TGTGCCAGTTCGGCGGACACCCTCTCTGGGGCCAACGTCCTGACTTTC; cdr3_length: 16; j_call: TRBJ2-6; v_call: TRBV19; clone_size: NA; d_call: NA
cdr3_aa: CASRSTGATNEKLFF; cdr3_nt: TGCGCCAGCAGATCAACGGGAGCAACTAATGAAAAACTGTTTTTT; cdr3_length: 15; j_call: TRBJ1-4; v_call: TRBV5-1; clone_size: NA; d_call: NA
cdr3_aa: CASTTARTPNTGELFF; cdr3_nt: TGTGCCAGCACCACGGCCAGGACACCGAACACCGGGGAGCTGTTTTTT; cdr3_length: 16; j_call: TRBJ2-2; v_call: TRBV11-2; clone_size: NA; d_call: NA
cdr3_aa: CASSPNSGEINF; cdr3_nt: TGTGCCAGCAGCCCGAATAGCGGGGAAATTAATTTT; cdr3_length: 12; j_call: TRBJ2-3; v_call: TRBV9; clone_size: NA; d_call: TRBD2
cdr3_aa: CASSPGERNTIYF; cdr3_nt: TGTGCCAGCTCACCGGGAGAACGAAACACCATATATTTT; cdr3_length: 13; j_call: TRBJ1-3; v_call: TRBV18; clone_size: NA; d_call: NA
cdr3_aa: CASSPTAGSYEQYF; cdr3_nt: TGCGCCAGCTCTCCTACCGCAGGTTCCTACGAGCAGTACTTC; cdr3_length: 14; j_call: TRBJ2-7; v_call: TRBV5-1; clone_size: NA; d_call: NA
cdr3_aa: CASSRPGLGILTGRDEQFF; cdr3_nt: TGTGCCAGCAGCCGTCCGGGACTAGGGATCCTCACGGGGAGGGATGAGCAGTTCTTC; cdr3_length: 19; j_call: TRBJ2-1; v_call: TRBV7-9; clone_size: NA; d_call: TRBD2
cdr3_aa: CASSMQVQLSMNTEAFF; cdr3_nt: TGTGCCAGTAGTATGCAGGTACAGTTGTCCATGAACACTGAAGCTTTCTTT; cdr3_length: 17; j_call: TRBJ1-1; v_call: TRBV19; clone_size: NA; d_call: NA
cdr3_aa: CASSLEGASNQPQHF; cdr3_nt: TGTGCCAGCAGTTTAGAGGGGGCGAGCAATCAGCCCCAGCATTTT; cdr3_length: 15; j_call: TRBJ1-5; v_call: TRBV27; clone_size: NA; d_call: TRBD1
cdr3_aa: CASSFGGGTEAFF; cdr3_nt: TGCGCCAGCAGCTTCGGGGGAGGTACTGAAGCTTTCTTT; cdr3_length: 13; j_call: TRBJ1-1; v_call: TRBV5-1; clone_size: NA; d_call: NA
cdr3_aa: CAWSLGVAGGRDTQYF; cdr3_nt: TGTGCCTGGAGTCTCGGGGTAGCGGGAGGGCGAGATACGCAGTATTTT; cdr3_length: 16; j_call: TRBJ2-3; v_call: TRBV30; clone_size: NA; d_call: TRBD2
cdr3_aa: CSSGQGNTEAFF; cdr3_nt: TGCAGCTCGGGACAGGGCAACACTGAAGCTTTCTTT; cdr3_length: 12; j_call: TRBJ1-1; v_call: TRBV29-1; clone_size: NA; d_call: TRBD1
cdr3_aa: CASSRQGLGTDTQYF; cdr3_nt: TGTGCCAGTAGCCGACAGGGACTGGGCACAGATACGCAGTATTTT; cdr3_length: 15; j_call: TRBJ2-3; v_call: TRBV19; clone_size: NA; d_call: NA
cdr3_aa: CASRGGFSYNEQFF; cdr3_nt: TGTGCCAGCCGCGGGGGATTCTCCTACAATGAGCAGTTCTTC; cdr3_length: 14; j_call: TRBJ2-1; v_call: TRBV6-6; clone_size: NA; d_call: TRBD2
cdr3_aa: CASSRRSERSYTGELFF; cdr3_nt: TGCGCCAGCAGCCGCCGAAGTGAGCGGAGCTACACCGGGGAGCTGTTTTTT; cdr3_length: 17; j_call: TRBJ2-2; v_call: TRBV4-1; clone_size: NA; d_call: NA
cdr3_aa: CASSWGGRVNYGYTF; cdr3_nt: TGTGCCAGCAGCTGGGGGGGCAGGGTAAACTATGGCTACACCTTC; cdr3_length: 15; j_call: TRBJ1-2; v_call: TRBV5-6; clone_size: NA; d_call: NA
cdr3_aa: CASSPQSNYGYTF; cdr3_nt: TGTGCCAGCTCACCACAGAGTAACTATGGCTACACCTTC; cdr3_length: 13; j_call: TRBJ1-2; v_call: TRBV18; clone_size: few; d_call: NA
cdr3_aa: CASSPTSGGGTQYF; cdr3_nt: TGTGCCAGCAGCCCGACTAGCGGGGGGGGGACCCAGTACTTC; cdr3_length: 14; j_call: TRBJ2-5; v_call: TRBV7-7; clone_size: NA; d_call: TRBD2
cdr3_aa: CASSQQSYNEQFF; cdr3_nt: TGTGCCAGCAGCCAACAGTCTTACAATGAGCAGTTCTTC; cdr3_length: 13; j_call: TRBJ2-1; v_call: TRBV4-2; clone_size: NA; d_call: NA
cdr3_aa: CASSQQGMNTEAFF; cdr3_nt: TGTGCCAGCAGCCAACAGGGGATGAACACTGAAGCTTTCTTT; cdr3_length: 14; j_call: TRBJ1-1; v_call: TRBV4-2; clone_size: NA; d_call: NA
cdr3_aa: CASMASSGAETQYF; cdr3_nt: TGTGCCAGCATGGCGAGTAGCGGGGCAGAGACCCAGTACTTC; cdr3_length: 14; j_call: TRBJ2-5; v_call: TRBV25-1; clone_size: NA; d_call: TRBD2
cdr3_aa: CASSPYRGLSTVF; cdr3_nt: TGTGCCAGCAGTCCTTACAGGGGGCTTAGTACTGTCTTT; cdr3_length: 13; j_call: TRBJ1-1; v_call: TRBV27; clone_size: NA; d_call: TRBD1
cdr3_aa: CASSLRGPAGTEAFF; cdr3_nt: TGTGCCAGCAGTTTAAGGGGTCCTGCAGGCACTGAAGCTTTCTTT; cdr3_length: 15; j_call: TRBJ1-1; v_call: TRBV27; clone_size: NA; d_call: NA
cdr3_aa: CASSPGAMNTEAFF; cdr3_nt: TGTGCCAGCAGTCCAGGCGCAATGAACACTGAAGCTTTCTTT; cdr3_length: 14; j_call: TRBJ1-1; v_call: TRBV25-1; clone_size: NA; d_call: NA
cdr3_aa: CASSPTTEAGANVLTF; cdr3_nt: TGTGCCAGCAGCCCAACCACGGAGGCTGGGGCCAACGTCCTGACTTTC; cdr3_length: 16; j_call: TRBJ2-6; v_call: TRBV7-6; clone_size: NA; d_call: NA
cdr3_aa: CASSRDSRTDTQYF; cdr3_nt: TGTGCCAGCAGCCGGGACTCCCGCACAGATACGCAGTATTTT; cdr3_length: 14; j_call: TRBJ2-3; v_call: TRBV27; clone_size: NA; d_call: NA
cdr3_aa: CASSRFLMETDTQYF; cdr3_nt: TGTGCCAGCAGCCGATTCTTAATGGAGACAGATACGCAGTATTTT; cdr3_length: 15; j_call: TRBJ2-3; v_call: TRBV5-4; clone_size: few; d_call: NA
cdr3_aa: CASSFPAAGGTDTQYF; cdr3_nt: TGTGCCAGCAGCTTCCCGGCGGCAGGGGGCACAGATACGCAGTATTTT; cdr3_length: 16; j_call: TRBJ2-3; v_call: TRBV11-1; clone_size: NA; d_call: NA
cdr3_aa: CASSLGRKNTEAFF; cdr3_nt: TGTGCCAGCAGCTTAGGCAGGAAGAACACTGAAGCTTTCTTT; cdr3_length: 14; j_call: TRBJ1-1; v_call: TRBV7-3; clone_size: NA; d_call: NA
cdr3_aa: CASSLSTSGETQYF; cdr3_nt: TGTGCCAGCTCACTTTCGACTAGCGGCGAGACCCAGTACTTC; cdr3_length: 14; j_call: TRBJ2-5; v_call: TRBV18; clone_size: NA; d_call: TRBD2
cdr3_aa: CASSPAGGEDEQFF; cdr3_nt: TGTGCCAGCAGCCCAGCAGGGGGCGAGGATGAGCAGTTCTTC; cdr3_length: 14; j_call: TRBJ2-1; v_call: TRBV11-2; clone_size: NA; d_call: TRBD1
cdr3_aa: CASSVGVRGGADTQYF; cdr3_nt: TGTGCCAGCAGCGTAGGAGTCCGGGGTGGGGCAGATACGCAGTATTTT; cdr3_length: 16; j_call: TRBJ2-3; v_call: TRBV9; clone_size: NA; d_call: NA
cdr3_aa: CAISESTSGVYGRYF; cdr3_nt: TGTGCCATCAGTGAGTCGACTAGCGGGGTCTATGGACGGTACTTC; cdr3_length: 15; j_call: TRBJ2-7; v_call: TRBV10-3; clone_size: NA; d_call: TRBD2
cdr3_aa: CASSRYDLNTEAFF; cdr3_nt: TGTGCCAGCAGCCGCTACGATCTGAACACTGAAGCTTTCTTT; cdr3_length: 14; j_call: TRBJ1-1; v_call: TRBV7-9; clone_size: many; d_call: NA
cdr3_aa: CASSLDKRTVEAFF; cdr3_nt: TGTGCCAGCAGCTTAGATAAGAGGACAGTTGAAGCTTTCTTT; cdr3_length: 14; j_call: TRBJ1-1; v_call: TRBV7-2; clone_size: NA; d_call: NA
cdr3_aa: CAWSGDRGKNYGYTF; cdr3_nt: TGTGCCTGGAGTGGTGACCGCGGAAAGAACTATGGCTACACCTTC; cdr3_length: 15; j_call: TRBJ1-2; v_call: TRBV30; clone_size: NA; d_call: NA
cdr3_aa: CASSSPRAGRNTEAFF; cdr3_nt: TGTGCCAGCAGTTCCCCAAGGGCGGGCAGGAACACTGAAGCTTTCTTT; cdr3_length: 16; j_call: TRBJ1-1; v_call: TRBV27; clone_size: NA; d_call: NA
cdr3_aa: CASSEFTKNSNQPQHF; cdr3_nt: TGTGCCAGCAGTGAATTCACAAAAAATAGCAATCAGCCCCAGCATTTT; cdr3_length: 16; j_call: TRBJ1-5; v_call: TRBV6-1; clone_size: NA; d_call: NA
cdr3_aa: CASTPGGPTDTQYF; cdr3_nt: TGTGCCAGCACCCCAGGGGGCCCTACAGATACGCAGTATTTT; cdr3_length: 14; j_call: TRBJ2-3; v_call: TRBV6-5; clone_size: NA; d_call: TRBD1